This T cell receptor (beta chain) comes out of a study of T-cell reconstitution after alpha-beta-depleted transplantation in children. The CDR3 is 17 amino acids. Per germline, CDR1 SEHNR and CDR2 FQNEAQ (reference sequence). The V segment lost 5 bases and the J segment 1 base; nucleotides outside the gene matches: 11. This clonotype was seen a few times. During its preparation, the TCRbeta library received unique molecular identifiers. TCRdb ran MiXCR on the PCR reads and lists one entry per CDR3 protein. Of about 400,000 distinct CDR3 sequences in the sample, about an eighth were seen once. The clonotype was recovered from a human donor who donated a stem cell graft to a child with Fanconi anemia. The chain recombines TRBV7-9 with TRBJ2-3; 8 bases are a match to TRBD2. The sample was PBMCs, taken from the stem cell graft. In nucleotides, the CDR3 is TGTGCCAGCAGCCCGGGAGTAGCGGGGATTGGCACAGATACGCAGTATTTT. Its protein product is CASSPGVAGIGTDTQYF.